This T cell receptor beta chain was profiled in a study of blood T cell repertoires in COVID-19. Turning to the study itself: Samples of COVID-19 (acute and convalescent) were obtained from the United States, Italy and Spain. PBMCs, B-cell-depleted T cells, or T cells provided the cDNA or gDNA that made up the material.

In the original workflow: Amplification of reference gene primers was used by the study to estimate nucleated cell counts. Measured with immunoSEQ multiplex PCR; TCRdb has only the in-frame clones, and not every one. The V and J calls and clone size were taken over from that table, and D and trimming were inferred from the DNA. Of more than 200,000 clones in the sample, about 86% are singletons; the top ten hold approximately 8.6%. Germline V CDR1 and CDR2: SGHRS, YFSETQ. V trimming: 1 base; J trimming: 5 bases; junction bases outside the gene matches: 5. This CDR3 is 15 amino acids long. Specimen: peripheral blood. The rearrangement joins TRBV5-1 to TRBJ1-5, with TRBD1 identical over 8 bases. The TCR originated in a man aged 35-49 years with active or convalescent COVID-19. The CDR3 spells CASSLTGGGDQPQHF. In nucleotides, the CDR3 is TGCGCCAGCAGCTTGACAGGGGGAGGCGATCAGCCCCAGCATTTT.